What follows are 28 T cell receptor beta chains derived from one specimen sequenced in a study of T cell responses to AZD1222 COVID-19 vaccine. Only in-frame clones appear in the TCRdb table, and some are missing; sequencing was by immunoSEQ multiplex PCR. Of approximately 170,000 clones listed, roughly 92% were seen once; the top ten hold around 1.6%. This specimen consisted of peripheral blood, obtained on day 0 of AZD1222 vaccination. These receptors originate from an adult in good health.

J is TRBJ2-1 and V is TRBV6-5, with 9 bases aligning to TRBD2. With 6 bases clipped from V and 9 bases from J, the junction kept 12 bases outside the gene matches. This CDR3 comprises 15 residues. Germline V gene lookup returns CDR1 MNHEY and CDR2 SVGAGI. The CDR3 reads CASRAPGLAAGEQFF. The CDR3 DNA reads TGTGCCAGCAGGGCTCCGGGACTAGCCGCGGGTGAGCAGTTCTTC.

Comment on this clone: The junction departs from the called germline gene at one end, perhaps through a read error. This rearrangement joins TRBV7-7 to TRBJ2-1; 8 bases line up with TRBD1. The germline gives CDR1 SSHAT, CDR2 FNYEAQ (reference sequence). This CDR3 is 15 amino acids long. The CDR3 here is CASSPDRGGLGEQFF. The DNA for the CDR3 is TGTGCTAGCAGTCCCGACAGGGGTGGCTTGGGGGAGCAGTTCTTC.

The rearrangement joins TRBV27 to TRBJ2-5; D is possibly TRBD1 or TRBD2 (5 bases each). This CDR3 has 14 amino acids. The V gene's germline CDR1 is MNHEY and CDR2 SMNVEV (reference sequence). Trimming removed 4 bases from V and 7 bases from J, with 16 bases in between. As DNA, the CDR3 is TGTGCCAGCAGTTACAGCAGGGTTGCGGGGACCCAGTACTTC. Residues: CASSYSRVAGTQYF.

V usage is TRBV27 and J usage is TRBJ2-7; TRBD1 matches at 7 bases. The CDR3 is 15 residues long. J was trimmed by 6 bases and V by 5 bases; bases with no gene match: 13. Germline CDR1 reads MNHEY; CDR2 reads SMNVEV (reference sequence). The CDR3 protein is CASSPLTGAKSEQYF. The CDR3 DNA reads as TGTGCCAGCAGTCCCTTAACAGGGGCGAAGAGCGAGCAGTACTTC.

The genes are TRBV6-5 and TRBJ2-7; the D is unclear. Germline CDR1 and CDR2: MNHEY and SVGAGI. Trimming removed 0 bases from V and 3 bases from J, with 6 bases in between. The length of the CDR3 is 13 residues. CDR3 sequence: CASSYSDRYEQYF. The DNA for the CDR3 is TGTGCCAGCAGTTACTCGGACCGCTACGAGCAGTACTTC.

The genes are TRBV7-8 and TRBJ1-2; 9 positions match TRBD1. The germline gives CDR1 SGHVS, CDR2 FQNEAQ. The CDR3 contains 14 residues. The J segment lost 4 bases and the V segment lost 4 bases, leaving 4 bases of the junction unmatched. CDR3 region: CASSSLQGAYGYTF. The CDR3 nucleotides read TGTGCCAGCAGCTCCTTACAGGGGGCCTATGGCTACACCTTC.

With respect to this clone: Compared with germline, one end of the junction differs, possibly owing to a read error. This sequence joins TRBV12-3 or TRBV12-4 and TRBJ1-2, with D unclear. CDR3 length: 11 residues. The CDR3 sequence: CASSLSTIGSF. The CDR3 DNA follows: TGTGCCAGCAGTTTATCGACAATAGGTTCCTTC.

The chain's CDR3 is CASSPGAGGGIGNQPQHF. The CDR3 DNA reads as TGTGCCAGCAGCCCCGGGGCAGGGGGAGGGATCGGCAATCAGCCCCAGCATTTT. The J gene is TRBJ1-5, the V gene TRBV7-9, with 7 bases matching TRBD1. Germline-derived CDR1 and CDR2 are SEHNR and FQNEAQ (reference sequence). The CDR3 length is 18 residues. The ends lost 5 bases at V and 2 bases at J; junction bases unmatched: 15.

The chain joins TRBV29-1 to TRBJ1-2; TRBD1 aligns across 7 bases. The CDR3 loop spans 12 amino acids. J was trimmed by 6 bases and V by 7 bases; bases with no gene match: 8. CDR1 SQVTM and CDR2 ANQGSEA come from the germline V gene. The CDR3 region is CSASTGKHGYTF. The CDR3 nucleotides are TGCAGCGCCTCGACAGGGAAACATGGCTACACCTTC.

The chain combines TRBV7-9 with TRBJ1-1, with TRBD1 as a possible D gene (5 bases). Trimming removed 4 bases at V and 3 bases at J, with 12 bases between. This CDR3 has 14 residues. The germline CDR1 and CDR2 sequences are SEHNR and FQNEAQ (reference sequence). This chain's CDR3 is CASSSQGGHTEAFF. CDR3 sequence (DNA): TGTGCCAGCAGCTCCCAGGGTGGGCACACTGAAGCTTTCTTT.

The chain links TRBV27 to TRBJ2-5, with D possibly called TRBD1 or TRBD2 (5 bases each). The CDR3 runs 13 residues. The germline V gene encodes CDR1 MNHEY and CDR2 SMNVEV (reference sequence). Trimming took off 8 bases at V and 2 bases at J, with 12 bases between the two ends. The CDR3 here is CASHPWGQETQYF. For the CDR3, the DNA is TGTGCCAGCCACCCCTGGGGGCAAGAGACCCAGTACTTC.

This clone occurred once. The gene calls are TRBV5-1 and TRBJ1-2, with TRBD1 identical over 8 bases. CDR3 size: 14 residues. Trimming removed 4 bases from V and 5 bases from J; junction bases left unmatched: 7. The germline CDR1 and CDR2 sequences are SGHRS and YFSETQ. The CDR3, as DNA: TGCGCCAGCAGCATACAGGGGGGCTTATATGGCTACACCTTC. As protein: CASSIQGGLYGYTF.

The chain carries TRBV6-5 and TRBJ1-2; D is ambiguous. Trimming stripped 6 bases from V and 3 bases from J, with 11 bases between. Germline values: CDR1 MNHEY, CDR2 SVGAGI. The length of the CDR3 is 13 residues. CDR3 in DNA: TGTGCCAGCAGAGCCACAGAGGACTATGGCTACACCTTC. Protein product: CASRATEDYGYTF.

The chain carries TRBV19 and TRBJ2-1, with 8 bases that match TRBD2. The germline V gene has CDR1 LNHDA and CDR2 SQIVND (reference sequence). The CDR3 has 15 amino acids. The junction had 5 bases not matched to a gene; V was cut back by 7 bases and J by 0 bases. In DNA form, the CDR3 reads TGTGCCAGTAAGCTAAGCGGGAGCTCCTACAATGAGCAGTTCTTC. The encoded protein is CASKLSGSSYNEQFF.

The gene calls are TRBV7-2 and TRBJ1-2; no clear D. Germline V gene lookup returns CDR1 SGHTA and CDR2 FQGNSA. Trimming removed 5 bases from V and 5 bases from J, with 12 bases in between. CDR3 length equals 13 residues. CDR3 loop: CASSPPEWYGYTF. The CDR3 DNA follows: TGTGCCAGCAGCCCCCCAGAGTGGTATGGCTACACCTTC.

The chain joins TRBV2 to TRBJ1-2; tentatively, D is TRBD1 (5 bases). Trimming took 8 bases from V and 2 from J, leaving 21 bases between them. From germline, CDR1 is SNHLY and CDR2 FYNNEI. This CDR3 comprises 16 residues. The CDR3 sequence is CASYETLGGTNYGYTF. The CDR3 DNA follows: TGTGCCAGCTATGAGACCTTGGGGGGAACGAACTATGGCTACACCTTC.

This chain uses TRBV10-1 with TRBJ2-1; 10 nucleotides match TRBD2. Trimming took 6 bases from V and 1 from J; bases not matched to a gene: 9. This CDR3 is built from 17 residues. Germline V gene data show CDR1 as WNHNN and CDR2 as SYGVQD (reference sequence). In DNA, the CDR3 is TGCGCCAGCAGCGGGGTAGCGGGAGGAACGTCCTACAATGAGCAGTTCTTC. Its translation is CASSGVAGGTSYNEQFF.

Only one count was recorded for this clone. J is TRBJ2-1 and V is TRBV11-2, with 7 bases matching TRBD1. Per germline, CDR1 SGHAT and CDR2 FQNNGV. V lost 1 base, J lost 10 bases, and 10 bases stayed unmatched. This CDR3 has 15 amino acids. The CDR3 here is CASSLGNRGLGEQFF. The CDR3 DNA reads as TGTGCCAGCAGCTTAGGGAACAGGGGCCTGGGGGAGCAGTTCTTC.

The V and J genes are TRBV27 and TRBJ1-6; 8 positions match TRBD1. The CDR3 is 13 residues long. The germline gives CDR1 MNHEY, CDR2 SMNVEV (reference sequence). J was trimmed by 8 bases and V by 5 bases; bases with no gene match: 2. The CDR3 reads CASSPTGDSPLHF. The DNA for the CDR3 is TGTGCCAGCAGTCCGACAGGGGATTCACCCCTCCACTTT.

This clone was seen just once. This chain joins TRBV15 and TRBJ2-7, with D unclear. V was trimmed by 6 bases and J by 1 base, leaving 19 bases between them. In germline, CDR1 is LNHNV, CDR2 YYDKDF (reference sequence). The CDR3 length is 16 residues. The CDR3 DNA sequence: TGTGCCACCAGTAAGAACTCCGGCCTCCTTTCCTACGAGCAGTACTTC. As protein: CATSKNSGLLSYEQYF. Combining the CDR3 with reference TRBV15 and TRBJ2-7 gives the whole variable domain DAMVIQNPRYQVTQFGKPVTLSCSQTLNHNVMYWYQQKSSQAPKLLFHYYDKDFNNEADTPDNFQSRRPNTSFCFLDIRSPGLGDTAMYLCATSKNSGLLSYEQYFGPGTRLTVT.

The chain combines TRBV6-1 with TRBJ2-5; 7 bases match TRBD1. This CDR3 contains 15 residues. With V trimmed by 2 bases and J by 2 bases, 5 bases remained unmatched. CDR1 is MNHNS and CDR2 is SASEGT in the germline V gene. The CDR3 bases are TGTGCCAGCAGTGAAACTGGGACAGTACAAGAGACCCAGTACTTC. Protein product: CASSETGTVQETQYF.

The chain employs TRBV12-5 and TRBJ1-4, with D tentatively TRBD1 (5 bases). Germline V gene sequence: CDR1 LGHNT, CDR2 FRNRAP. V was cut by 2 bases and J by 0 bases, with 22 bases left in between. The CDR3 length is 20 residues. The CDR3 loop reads CASGLTQVFSGSTTNEKLFF. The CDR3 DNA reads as TGTGCTAGTGGTTTGACCCAAGTTTTTTCAGGGAGTACAACTAATGAAAAACTGTTTTTT.

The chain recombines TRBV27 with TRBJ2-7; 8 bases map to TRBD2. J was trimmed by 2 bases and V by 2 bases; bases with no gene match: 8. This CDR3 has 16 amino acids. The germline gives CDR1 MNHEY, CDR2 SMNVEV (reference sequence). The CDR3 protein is CASSLSPRGGPYEQYF. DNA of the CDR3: TGTGCCAGCAGTTTAAGTCCCCGGGGGGGCCCCTACGAGCAGTACTTC.

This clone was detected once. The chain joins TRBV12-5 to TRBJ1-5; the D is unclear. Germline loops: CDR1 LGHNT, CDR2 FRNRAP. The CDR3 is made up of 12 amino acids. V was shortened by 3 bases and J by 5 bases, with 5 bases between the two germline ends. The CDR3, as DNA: TGTGCTAGTGGTTTCGAGTATCAGCCCCAGCATTTT. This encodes CASGFEYQPQHF.

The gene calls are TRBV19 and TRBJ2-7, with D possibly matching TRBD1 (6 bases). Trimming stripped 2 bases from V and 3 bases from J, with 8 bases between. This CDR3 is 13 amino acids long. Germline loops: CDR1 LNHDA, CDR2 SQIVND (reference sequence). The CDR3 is CASSINRDYEQYF. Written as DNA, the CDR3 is TGTGCCAGTAGTATAAACAGGGACTACGAGCAGTACTTC.

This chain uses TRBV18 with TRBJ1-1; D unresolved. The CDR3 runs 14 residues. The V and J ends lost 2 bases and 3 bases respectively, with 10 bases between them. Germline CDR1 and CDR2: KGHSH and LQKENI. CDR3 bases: TGTGCCAGCTCACCAGTCAGGATGGACACTGAAGCTTTCTTT. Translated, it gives CASSPVRMDTEAFF.

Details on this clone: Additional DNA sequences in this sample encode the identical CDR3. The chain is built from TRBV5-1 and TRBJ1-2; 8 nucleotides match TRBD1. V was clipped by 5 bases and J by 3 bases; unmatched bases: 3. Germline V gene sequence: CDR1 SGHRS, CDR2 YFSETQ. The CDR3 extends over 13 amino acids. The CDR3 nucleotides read TGCGCCAGCAGTCAGACAGGGGACTATGGCTACACCTTC. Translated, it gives CASSQTGDYGYTF.

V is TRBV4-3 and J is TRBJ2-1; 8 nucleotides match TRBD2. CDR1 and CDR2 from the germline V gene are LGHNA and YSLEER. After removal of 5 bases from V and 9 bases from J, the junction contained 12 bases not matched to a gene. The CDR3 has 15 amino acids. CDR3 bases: TGCGCCAGCAGCAAGACCGGGACTAGTAATTTTGAGCAGTTCTTC. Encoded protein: CASSKTGTSNFEQFF.